The 26 T cell receptor beta chains presented below share a single source sample, sequenced in a study of shared clonotypes between healthy human individuals. Data came from immunoSEQ multiplex PCR; TCRdb stores just in-frame clones and leaves some out. In the table there are 2,500,000 or so clones, about 92% of which are singletons. Sequencing was done on a sample of naive CD4+ T cells sorted from blood. The subset denotes: CD45RA+ positively selected. All receptors come from a man between 18 and 35 years old in good health.

Regarding this clone: Other DNA sequences in this sample translate to the same CDR3. The gene calls are TRBV18 and TRBJ1-5, with no clear D. Germline CDR1 and CDR2: KGHSH and LQKENI. The CDR3 runs 13 residues. Trimming took 2 bases from V and 4 from J, leaving 6 bases between them. Here the CDR3 reads CASSPGVNQPQHF. The CDR3 DNA is TGTGCCAGCTCACCAGGGGTTAATCAGCCCCAGCATTTT.

This chain links TRBV5-1 with TRBJ1-2; D is unresolved. There are 14 residues in the CDR3. V was clipped by 4 bases and J by 0 bases, with 10 bases between them. CDR1 and CDR2 from the germline V gene are SGHRS and YFSETQ. CDR3 amino acids: CASSLNEANYGYTF. The CDR3 DNA sequence: TGCGCCAGCAGCCTCAACGAAGCTAACTATGGCTACACCTTC. The full variable domain, completed using reference TRBV5-1 and TRBJ1-2, is KAGVTQTPRYLIKTRGQQVTLSCSPISGHRSVSWYQQTPGQGLQFLFEYFSETQRNKGNFPGRFSGRQFSNSRSEMNVSTLELGDSALYLCASSLNEANYGYTFGSGTRLTVV.

This clone was counted a single time. The CDR3 coding sequence is TGTGCCAGCAGCCTAGGCGGCGGGGATCAGCCCCAGCATTTT. This translates into CASSLGGGDQPQHF. This chain links TRBV14 with TRBJ1-5; no clear D gene. The V and J ends lost 4 bases and 5 bases respectively, with 12 bases between them. The V gene's germline CDR1 is SGHDN and CDR2 FVKESK. CDR3 length: 14 amino acids.

The genes are TRBV30 and TRBJ1-4; D possibly corresponds to TRBD1 (6 bases). V was cut by 1 base and J by 8 bases, with 17 bases left in between. CDR1 is GTSNPN and CDR2 is SVGIG in the germline V gene (reference sequence). The CDR3 has 15 residues. CDR3: CAWSGRVGGSEKLFF. The DNA for the CDR3 is TGTGCCTGGAGTGGAAGGGTAGGGGGTTCAGAAAAACTGTTTTTT.

The chain is built from TRBV28 and TRBJ2-5, with D possibly TRBD1 on 5 matching bases. CDR1 MDHEN and CDR2 SYDVKM come from the germline V gene. The ends were cut back, 3 bases at V and 13 bases at J, with 12 bases in the middle. The CDR3 spans 11 residues. The CDR3 spells CASSLGQAVYF. CDR3 nucleotide sequence: TGTGCCAGCAGTTTGGGGCAGGCGGTGTACTTC.

The J gene is TRBJ2-1, the V gene TRBV6-4, with 10 nucleotides matching TRBD1. Germline V gives CDR1 MRHNA, CDR2 SNTAGT. Trimming removed 6 bases from V and 8 bases from J; junction bases left unmatched: 7. The CDR3 length is 14 residues. CDR3 bases: TGTGCCAGCAGCAGGGACAGGGGCTTGGATGAGCAGTTCTTC. It codes for CASSRDRGLDEQFF.

V is TRBV5-1 and J is TRBJ1-3, with D unresolved. The V end was cut by 0 bases, the J end by 0 bases, with 10 bases between. The CDR3 sequence is 16 residues long. From germline, CDR1 is SGHRS and CDR2 YFSETQ. CDR3 protein: CASSLETSHSGNTIYF. As DNA, the CDR3 is TGCGCCAGCAGCTTGGAGACATCTCACTCTGGAAACACCATATATTTT.

Note on this clone: This sample includes further DNA sequences coding for the same CDR3. The genes are TRBV30 and TRBJ1-1, with D unresolved. The V end was cut by 8 bases, the J end by 3 bases, with 16 bases between. Germline loops: CDR1 GTSNPN, CDR2 SVGIG (reference sequence). The CDR3 spans 13 residues. CDR3 in DNA: TGTGCCCTCCTGAACGAGATGGACACTGAAGCTTTCTTT. Translation: CALLNEMDTEAFF.

The chain recombines TRBV30 with TRBJ2-7; D is possibly TRBD1 (7 bases). The CDR3 totals 13 residues. V lost 4 bases and J 1 base, leaving 11 bases between the germline ends. The germline V gene encodes CDR1 GTSNPN and CDR2 SVGIG (reference sequence). CDR3 sequence (DNA): TGTGCCTGGATGGCAGGGGGGTCCTACGAGCAGTACTTC. It codes for CAWMAGGSYEQYF. The variable domain in full, with the rest retrieved from reference TRBV30 and TRBJ2-7, is SQTIHQWPATLVQPVGSPLSLECTVEGTSNPNLYWYRQAAGRGLQLLFYSVGIGQISSEVPQNLSASRPQDRQFILSSKKLLLSDSGFYLCAWMAGGSYEQYFGPGTRLTVT.

The chain is built from TRBV10-3 and TRBJ1-1, with D perhaps matching TRBD1 (5 bases). Trimming pared 5 bases from V and 2 bases from J, leaving 15 bases between. The germline V gene encodes CDR1 ENHRY and CDR2 SYGVKD. This CDR3 has 15 amino acids. The CDR3 loop reads CAISNRVDTNTEAFF. For the CDR3, the DNA is TGTGCCATCAGTAATCGGGTGGACACCAACACTGAAGCTTTCTTT.

This clone was seen just once. V is TRBV5-1 and J is TRBJ2-7, with D perhaps given as TRBD1 or TRBD2 (5 bases each). V was pared by 3 bases and J by 0 bases, with 13 bases between. Germline assignment: CDR1 SGHRS and CDR2 YFSETQ. The CDR3 totals 15 residues. DNA for the CDR3: TGCGCCAGCAGCTCAGGGACCCGAAGCTCCTACGAGCAGTACTTC. Translated, it gives CASSSGTRSSYEQYF.

V and J are TRBV27 and TRBJ1-6; D is unclear. The ends were cut back, 2 bases at V and 7 bases at J, with 15 bases in the middle. CDR1 MNHEY and CDR2 SMNVEV come from the germline V gene (reference sequence). The CDR3 extends over 16 amino acids. The CDR3 is CASSLLPGVTNSPLHF. CDR3 bases: TGTGCCAGCAGTTTACTGCCCGGGGTGACAAATTCACCCCTCCACTTT.

The CDR3 bases are TGTGCCAGCAGCTTAGAGGCAGGGACCAATCAGCCCCAGCATTTT. It encodes CASSLEAGTNQPQHF. This chain joins TRBV7-2 and TRBJ1-5, with D possibly matching TRBD1 (5 bases). From germline, CDR1 is SGHTA and CDR2 FQGNSA. The CDR3 loop spans 15 amino acids. V lost 1 base and J 3 bases, leaving 10 bases between the germline ends.

This sequence joins TRBV7-9 and TRBJ1-3; 7 positions match TRBD1. V dropped 5 bases and J dropped 0; count of bases not matched to a gene: 4. Germline values: CDR1 SEHNR, CDR2 FQNEAQ (reference sequence). CDR3 size: 15 residues. The chain's CDR3 is CASSQDRVSGNTIYF. The DNA of the CDR3 is TGTGCCAGCAGCCAAGACAGGGTCTCTGGAAACACCATATATTTT.

In regard to this clone: A junction boundary mismatches the germline segment, possibly from a read error. The V call is TRBV6-5, the J call TRBJ1-1; no firm D call. Looked up from germline, CDR1 is MNHEY and CDR2 is SVGAGI. The CDR3 has 14 amino acids. CDR3 sequence (DNA): TGTGCCAGCAGCTACTTGCATAGAGACACTGAAGCTTTCTTT. It codes for CASSYLHRDTEAFF.

The V call is TRBV18, the J call TRBJ2-7, with 8 bases lining up with TRBD1. This CDR3 has 14 amino acids. Looked up from germline, CDR1 is KGHSH and CDR2 is LQKENI. J was trimmed by 6 bases and V by 3 bases; bases with no gene match: 7. For the CDR3, the DNA is TGTGCCAGCTCACCCGACAGGGGTCCGGGCGAGCAGTACTTC. Its translation: CASSPDRGPGEQYF. The whole variable domain, filled in from reference TRBV18 and TRBJ2-7, reads NAGVMQNPRHLVRRRGQEARLRCSPMKGHSHVYWYRQLPEEGLKFMVYLQKENIIDESGMPKERFSAEFPKEGPSILRIQQVVRGDSAAYFCASSPDRGPGEQYFGPGTRLTVT.

This clone showed up just a few times. This chain uses TRBV5-1 with TRBJ1-1, with D unresolved. CDR3 length: 15 amino acids. Germline loops: CDR1 SGHRS, CDR2 YFSETQ. V gave up 7 bases and J gave up 0 bases, with 16 bases separating them. The CDR3: CASRRVTGLNTEAFF. The DNA for the CDR3 is TGCGCCAGCCGGAGGGTAACGGGCCTGAACACTGAAGCTTTCTTT.

In its sample, this clone was seen a few times. The chain combines TRBV5-5 with TRBJ1-2, with 10 bases lining up with TRBD1. Trimming cost V 4 bases and J 6 bases; bases outside gene matches: 6. Germline loops: CDR1 SGHKS, CDR2 YYEKEE (reference sequence). This CDR3 is 14 amino acids long. The CDR3 here is CASSPLGTGDGYTF. The DNA of the CDR3 is TGTGCCAGCAGCCCCCTCGGGACAGGGGATGGCTACACCTTC.

The genes are TRBV5-1 and TRBJ2-6; D is unresolved. V lost 0 bases, J lost 1 base, and 11 bases lay in between. The CDR3 has 17 residues. Germline values: CDR1 SGHRS, CDR2 YFSETQ. CDR3 DNA sequence: TGCGCCAGCAGCTTGGCCCCGGGTCTATCTGGGGCCAACGTCCTGACTTTC. As protein: CASSLAPGLSGANVLTF.

The chain has TRBV9 and TRBJ1-6; 8 bases align to TRBD1. V dropped 3 bases and J dropped 3; count of bases not matched to a gene: 2. In germline, CDR1 is SGDLS, CDR2 YYNGEE. There are 15 residues in the CDR3. Here the CDR3 DNA reads TGTGCCAGCAGCGAAGACAGGGGCTATAATTCACCCCTCCACTTT. This gives the protein CASSEDRGYNSPLHF.

V usage is TRBV20-1 and J usage is TRBJ2-5; D remains ambiguous. V was clipped by 5 bases and J by 6 bases, with 7 bases between them. The CDR3 sequence is 10 residues long. Germline loops: CDR1 DFQATT, CDR2 SNEGSKA (reference sequence). CDR3 in DNA: TGCAGTGCTTTTTATAAGACCCAGTACTTC. Amino acid sequence: CSAFYKTQYF.

This clone came up once. This CDR3 reads CATFPGEGTYEQYF. The DNA of the CDR3 is TGTGCCACCTTCCCAGGTGAGGGGACCTACGAGCAGTACTTC. The rearrangement uses TRBV6-6 and TRBJ2-7; TRBD1 or TRBD2 may be the D gene (5 bases each). Germline V gene sequence: CDR1 MNHNY, CDR2 SVGAGI (reference sequence). The length of the CDR3 is 14 residues. Trimming left V 10 bases short and J 2 bases short, with 18 bases between.

V and J are TRBV10-1 and TRBJ2-3, with D possibly matching TRBD2 (5 bases). Germline V gene data show CDR1 as WNHNN and CDR2 as SYGVQD (reference sequence). Between the trimmed V and J ends, which lost 3 bases and 8 bases, there was a span of 9 bases. This CDR3 has 12 residues. In nucleotides, the CDR3 is TGCGCCAGCAGTGATGCGGGCGGTACGCAGTATTTT. Amino acid sequence: CASSDAGGTQYF.

The chain joins TRBV6-1 to TRBJ2-7; D possibly uses TRBD1 or TRBD2 (5 bases each). Trimming removed 4 bases from V and 6 bases from J, with 16 bases in between. From germline, CDR1 is MNHNS and CDR2 SASEGT. This CDR3 comprises 14 residues. CDR3 in DNA: TGTGCCAGCAGTGCATCCGGGGCCTGGGGCGAGCAGTACTTC. Translated, it gives CASSASGAWGEQYF.

Note on this clone: The same CDR3 also results from other DNA sequences found in this sample. The chain employs TRBV7-2 and TRBJ1-1; D is unresolved. The germline V and J ends were trimmed by 1 base and 1 base, with 7 bases remaining between them. Germline V lookup: CDR1 SGHTA, CDR2 FQGNSA. The CDR3 covers 14 residues. CDR3 sequence: CASSLVVGNTEAFF. The CDR3 region has the DNA TGTGCCAGCAGCTTAGTAGTGGGGAACACTGAAGCTTTCTTT.

V gene TRBV11-2 combines with J gene TRBJ2-3, with a possible D match to TRBD2 (6 bases). Germline CDR1 SGHAT, CDR2 FQNNGV. V was pared by 4 bases and J by 4 bases, with 24 bases between. CDR3 length: 18 residues. Written as DNA, the CDR3 is TGTGCCAGCAGCTCTATTTCTGTGTTGCTCGGAGGGGCAGATACGCAGTATTTT. Residues: CASSSISVLLGGADTQYF.